This entry describes one T cell receptor (beta chain). These data are taken from a study of shared clonotypes between healthy human individuals. Sequencing used immunoSEQ multiplex PCR; TCRdb keeps in-frame clones, though not all of them. In the table there are about 2.3 million clones, more than 80% of which are singletons. Sequencing was performed on naive CD4+ T cells from PBMCs. Subset described: CD45RA+ positively selected. The origin of this receptor is a man aged 18 to 30 in good health. Some clones in this sample may be carry-over from other donors' samples.

DNA for the CDR3: TGTGCCAGCAGCTTAGGAGGGGACGGGGTAAAACTGTTTTTT. Translation gives CASSLGGDGVKLFF. This rearrangement joins TRBV7-2 to TRBJ1-4, with a weak D call TRBD1 (5 bases). CDR1 SGHTA and CDR2 FQGNSA come from the germline V gene. The V gene lost 1 base and the J gene lost 10 bases, with 13 bases spanning the gap. This CDR3 spans 14 amino acids.